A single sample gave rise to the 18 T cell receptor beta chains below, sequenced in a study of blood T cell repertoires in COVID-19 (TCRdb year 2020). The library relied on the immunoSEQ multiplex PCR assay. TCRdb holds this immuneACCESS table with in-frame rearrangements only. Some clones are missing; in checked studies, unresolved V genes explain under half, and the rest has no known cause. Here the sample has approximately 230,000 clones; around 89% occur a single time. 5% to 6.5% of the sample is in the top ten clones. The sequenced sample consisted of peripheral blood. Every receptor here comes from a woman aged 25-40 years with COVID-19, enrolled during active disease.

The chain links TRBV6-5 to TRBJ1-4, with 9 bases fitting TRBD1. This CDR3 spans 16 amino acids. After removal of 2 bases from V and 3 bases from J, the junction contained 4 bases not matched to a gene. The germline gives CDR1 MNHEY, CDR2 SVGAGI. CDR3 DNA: TGTGCCAGCAGTTACGCCGGACAGGGGTCTAATGAAAAACTGTTTTTT. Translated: CASSYAGQGSNEKLFF.

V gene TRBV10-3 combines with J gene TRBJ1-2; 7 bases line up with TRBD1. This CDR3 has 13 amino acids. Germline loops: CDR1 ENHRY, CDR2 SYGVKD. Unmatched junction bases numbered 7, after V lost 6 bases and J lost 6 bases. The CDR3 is CAISEGAVNGYTF. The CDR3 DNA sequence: TGTGCCATCAGCGAGGGGGCAGTCAATGGCTACACCTTC.

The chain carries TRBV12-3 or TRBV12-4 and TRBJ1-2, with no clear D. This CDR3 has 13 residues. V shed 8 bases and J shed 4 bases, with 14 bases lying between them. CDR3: CASSQSNLYGYTF. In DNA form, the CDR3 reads TGTGCCAGCTCCCAGTCAAATCTCTATGGCTACACCTTC.

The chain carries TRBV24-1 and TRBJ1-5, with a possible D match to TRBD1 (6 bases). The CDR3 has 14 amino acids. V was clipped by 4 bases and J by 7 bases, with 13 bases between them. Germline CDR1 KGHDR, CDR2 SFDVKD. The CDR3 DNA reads TGTGCCACCAGTGAAACAGGGAATCTGCAGCCCCAGCATTTT. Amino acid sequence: CATSETGNLQPQHF.

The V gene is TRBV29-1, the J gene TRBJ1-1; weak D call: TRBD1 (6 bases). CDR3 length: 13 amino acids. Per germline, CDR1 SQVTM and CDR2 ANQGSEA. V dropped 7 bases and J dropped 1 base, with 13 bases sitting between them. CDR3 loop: CSGSGTRNTEAFF. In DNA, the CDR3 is TGCAGCGGCTCCGGGACACGGAACACTGAAGCTTTCTTT.

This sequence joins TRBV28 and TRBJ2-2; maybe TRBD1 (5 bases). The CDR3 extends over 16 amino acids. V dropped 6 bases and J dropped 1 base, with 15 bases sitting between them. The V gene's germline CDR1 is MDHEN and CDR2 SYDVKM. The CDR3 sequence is CASSWPGQGNTGELFF. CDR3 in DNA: TGTGCCAGCAGCTGGCCCGGCCAGGGGAACACCGGGGAGCTGTTTTTT.

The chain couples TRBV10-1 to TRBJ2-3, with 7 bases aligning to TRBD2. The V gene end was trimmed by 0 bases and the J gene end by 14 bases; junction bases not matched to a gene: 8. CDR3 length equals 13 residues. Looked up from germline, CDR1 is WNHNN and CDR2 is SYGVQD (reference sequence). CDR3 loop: CASSESGRDYMYF. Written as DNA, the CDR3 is TGCGCCAGCAGTGAGTCTGGGAGGGACTACATGTATTTT.

CDR3 residues: CASSLGGSEGTYEQYV. CDR3 DNA: TGTGCCAGCAGCTTGGGAGGTTCGGAGGGAACCTACGAGCAGTACGTC. The chain carries TRBV5-6 and TRBJ2-7, with a tentative D call TRBD2 (6 bases). The length of the CDR3 is 16 residues. V was clipped by 0 bases and J by 2 bases, with 15 bases between them. CDR1 is SGHDT and CDR2 is YYEEEE in the germline V gene.

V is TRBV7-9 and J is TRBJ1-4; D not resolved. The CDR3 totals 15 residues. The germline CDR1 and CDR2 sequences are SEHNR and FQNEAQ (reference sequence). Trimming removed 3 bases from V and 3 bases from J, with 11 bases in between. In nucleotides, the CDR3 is TGTGCCAGCAGCTTTTCATCCCAGGCTAATGAAAAACTGTTTTTT. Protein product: CASSFSSQANEKLFF.

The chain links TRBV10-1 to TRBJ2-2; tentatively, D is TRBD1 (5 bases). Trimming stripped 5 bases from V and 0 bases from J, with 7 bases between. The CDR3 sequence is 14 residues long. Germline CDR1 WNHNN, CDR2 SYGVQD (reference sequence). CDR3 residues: CASSPGTNTGELFF. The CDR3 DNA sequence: TGCGCCAGCAGTCCAGGGACGAACACCGGGGAGCTGTTTTTT.

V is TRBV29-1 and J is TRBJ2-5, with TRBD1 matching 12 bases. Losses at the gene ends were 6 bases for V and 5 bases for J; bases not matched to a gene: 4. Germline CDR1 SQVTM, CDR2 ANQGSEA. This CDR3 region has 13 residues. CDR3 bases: TGCAGCGTGGGACAGGGGGCAAGGGAGACCCAGTACTTC. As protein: CSVGQGARETQYF.

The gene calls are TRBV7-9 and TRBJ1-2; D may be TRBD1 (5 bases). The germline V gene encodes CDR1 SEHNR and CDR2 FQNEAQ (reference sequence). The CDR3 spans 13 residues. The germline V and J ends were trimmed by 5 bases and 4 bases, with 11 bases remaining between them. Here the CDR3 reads CASSRDSPYGYTF. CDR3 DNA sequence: TGTGCCAGCAGCCGGGACTCCCCCTATGGCTACACCTTC.

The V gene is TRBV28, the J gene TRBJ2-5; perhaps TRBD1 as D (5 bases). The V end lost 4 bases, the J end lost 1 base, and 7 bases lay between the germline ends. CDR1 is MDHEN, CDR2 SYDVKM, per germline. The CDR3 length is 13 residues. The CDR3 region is CASSSQGQETQYF. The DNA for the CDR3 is TGTGCCAGCAGTTCCCAGGGCCAAGAGACCCAGTACTTC.

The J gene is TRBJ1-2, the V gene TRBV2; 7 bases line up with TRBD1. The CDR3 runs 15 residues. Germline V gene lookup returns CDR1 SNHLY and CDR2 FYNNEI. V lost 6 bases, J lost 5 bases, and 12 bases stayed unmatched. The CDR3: CASSGLSGRGYGYTF. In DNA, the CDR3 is TGTGCCAGCAGCGGGCTTAGTGGCAGGGGGTATGGCTACACCTTC. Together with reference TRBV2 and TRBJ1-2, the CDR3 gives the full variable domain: EPEVTQTPSHQVTQMGQEVILRCVPISNHLYFYWYRQILGQKVEFLVSFYNNEISEKSEIFDDQFSVERPDGSNFTLKIRSTKLEDSAMYFCASSGLSGRGYGYTFGSGTRLTVV.

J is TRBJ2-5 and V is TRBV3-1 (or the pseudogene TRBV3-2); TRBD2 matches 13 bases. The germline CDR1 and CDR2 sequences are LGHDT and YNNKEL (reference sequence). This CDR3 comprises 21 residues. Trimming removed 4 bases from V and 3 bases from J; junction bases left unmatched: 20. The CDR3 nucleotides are TGTGCCAGCAGCCCCGGACTAGCGGGGGAATATTACCCCCGGGGTAAAGAGACCCAGTACTTC. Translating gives CASSPGLAGEYYPRGKETQYF.

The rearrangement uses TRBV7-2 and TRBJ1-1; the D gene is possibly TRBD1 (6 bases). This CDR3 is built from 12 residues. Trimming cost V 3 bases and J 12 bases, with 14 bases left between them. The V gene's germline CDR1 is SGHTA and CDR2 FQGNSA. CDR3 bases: TGTGCCAGCAGCTTTAACCAACAGGGAACTTTCTTT. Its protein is CASSFNQQGTFF.

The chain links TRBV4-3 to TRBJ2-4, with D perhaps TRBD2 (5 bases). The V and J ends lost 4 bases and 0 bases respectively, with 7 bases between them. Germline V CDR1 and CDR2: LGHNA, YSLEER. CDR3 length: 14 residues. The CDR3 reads CASSPRVAKNIQYF. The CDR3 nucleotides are TGCGCCAGCAGCCCGCGGGTAGCCAAAAACATTCAGTACTTC.

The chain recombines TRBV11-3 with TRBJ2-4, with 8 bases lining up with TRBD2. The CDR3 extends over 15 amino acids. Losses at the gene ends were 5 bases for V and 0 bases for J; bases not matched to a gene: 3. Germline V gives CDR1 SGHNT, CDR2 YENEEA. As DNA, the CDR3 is TGTGCCAGCAGCCCACGGGGGGGAGCCAAAAACATTCAGTACTTC. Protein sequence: CASSPRGGAKNIQYF. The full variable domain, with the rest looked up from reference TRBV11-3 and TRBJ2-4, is EAGVVQSPRYKIIEKKQPVAFWCNPISGHNTLYWYLQNLGQGPELLIRYENEEAVDDSQLPKDRFSAERLKGVDSTLKIQPAELGDSAVYLCASSPRGGAKNIQYFGAGTRLSVL.